Sequencing of this T cell receptor (beta chain) was carried out in a study of blood T cell repertoires in COVID-19. Enrollment of patients from Seattle took place during active infection, with longitudinal follow-up. The CDR3 is 16 amino acids. Germline CDR1 reads ENHRY; CDR2 reads SYGVKD. The V end lost 3 bases, the J end lost 0 bases, and 9 bases lay between the germline ends. Libraries were prepared by immunoSEQ multiplex PCR; TCRdb keeps only in-frame clonotypes and omits some of them. The sample includes fewer than 650,000 clones, 85% to 90% of them seen just once. This sequence originates from a woman aged 50 to 65 with COVID-19, enrolled during active disease. The chain uses TRBV10-3 and TRBJ1-6; D uncertain. The sample taken for sequencing was peripheral blood. As DNA, the CDR3 is TGTGCCATCAGTGAAACAGTGCTCTCCTATAATTCACCCCTCCACTTT. Translation gives CAISETVLSYNSPLHF.